The 2 T cell receptor beta chains reported below all come from one sample, sequenced in a study of cytomegalovirus exposure and HLA in healthy donors. With 60 Vbeta and 13 Jbeta primers, the PCR was carried out. This table comes from immunoSEQ multiplex PCR, and its TCRdb copy is limited to in-frame clones, with some not included. The profile shows about 130,000 clones, roughly 70% of them singletons. Input material: PBMCs. These receptors were obtained from a man between 18 and 29 years old in good health and CMV-seropositive.

The chain is built from TRBV7-6 and TRBJ1-1; 8 nucleotides match TRBD1. Per the germline V gene, CDR1 is SGHVS and CDR2 is FNYEAQ. Unmatched junction bases numbered 5, after V lost 5 bases and J lost 3 bases. The CDR3 loop spans 14 amino acids. The DNA for the CDR3 is TGTGCCAGCAGCCGGACAGGGTGGGACACTGAAGCTTTCTTT. As protein: CASSRTGWDTEAFF.

This clone was detected a few times. The gene calls are TRBV9 and TRBJ1-4; tentative D call: TRBD1 (5 bases). The CDR3 length is 14 residues. V was trimmed by 2 bases and J by 2 bases, leaving 7 bases between them. Germline V lookup: CDR1 SGDLS, CDR2 YYNGEE. The CDR3 sequence is CASSVAGTNEKLFF. CDR3 in DNA: TGTGCCAGCAGCGTCGCAGGGACTAATGAAAAACTGTTTTTT.